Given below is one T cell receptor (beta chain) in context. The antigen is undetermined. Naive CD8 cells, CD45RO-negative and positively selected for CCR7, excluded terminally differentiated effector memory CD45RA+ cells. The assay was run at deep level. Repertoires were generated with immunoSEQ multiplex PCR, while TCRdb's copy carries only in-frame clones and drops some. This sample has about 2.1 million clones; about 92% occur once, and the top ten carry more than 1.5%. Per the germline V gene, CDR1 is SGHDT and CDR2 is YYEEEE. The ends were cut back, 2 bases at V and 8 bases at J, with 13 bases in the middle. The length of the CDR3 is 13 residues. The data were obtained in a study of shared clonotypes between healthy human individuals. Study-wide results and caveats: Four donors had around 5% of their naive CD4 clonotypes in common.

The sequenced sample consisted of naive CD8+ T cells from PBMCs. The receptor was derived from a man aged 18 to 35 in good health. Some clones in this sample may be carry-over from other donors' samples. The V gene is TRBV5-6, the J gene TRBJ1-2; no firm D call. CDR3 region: CASSLWTDGGYTF. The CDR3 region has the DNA TGTGCCAGCAGCTTATGGACGGACGGAGGCTACACCTTC.